These T cell receptor beta chains were read from a single sample in a study of cytomegalovirus exposure and HLA in healthy donors. Data came from immunoSEQ multiplex PCR; TCRdb stores just in-frame clones and leaves some out. Of 180,000 or so clones listed, roughly 85% are singletons. The sequenced sample consisted of PBMCs. These receptors were obtained from a male donor in good health and CMV-seronegative. CDR3s leave out the opening cysteine and the closing phenylalanine or tryptophan. A D gene is named only where the DNA matches it firmly.

d_gene	len	v_gene	j_gene	CDR3aa
NA	15	TRBV4-2	TRBJ2-7	ASSQDPVDSAYYEQY
TRBD1	14	TRBV4-1	TRBJ1-5	ASSQVDRGWNQPQH
NA	13	TRBV9	TRBJ2-3	ASSVDGTSTDTQY
TRBD2	17	TRBV4-3	TRBJ2-1	ASSQDGLAGAQGANEQF
TRBD1	15	TRBV18	TRBJ2-3	ASSPPNTGGWEGTQY
TRBD2	13	TRBV11-2	TRBJ2-1	ASSSGGSSYNEQF
NA	11	TRBV7-7	TRBJ2-5	ASSPDRQETQY
TRBD1	12	TRBV5-1	TRBJ1-2	ASSWDRGPYGYT
NA	12	TRBV7-9	TRBJ1-2	SSSEQGGVYGYT
NA	9	TRBV2	TRBJ2-5	ASCPGGWQY
TRBD1	13	TRBV6-5	TRBJ2-3	ASSAGTGYTDTQY
TRBD1	14	TRBV10-3	TRBJ2-2	AISDPWTGSTGELF
NA	11	TRBV9	TRBJ2-2	ASSVKGSGELF
TRBD2	14	TRBV5-6	TRBJ2-1	ASSPGLAGVQHEQF
NA	11	TRBV5-6	TRBJ1-4	ASSLVLNGKLF
TRBD2	15	TRBV6-4	TRBJ2-1	ASSDTPLAGDGHEQF
NA	11	TRBV5-5	TRBJ2-4	ASSRREPNIQY
NA	11	TRBV6-6	TRBJ2-3	ASTPLLTDTQY
TRBD1	13	TRBV10-1	TRBJ1-3	ARVKSGTGGNTIY
NA	15	TRBV11-2	TRBJ1-2	ASSPETRPLLNYGYT
NA	12	TRBV15	TRBJ2-2	ATSRVQRTGELF
TRBD2	12	TRBV7-7	TRBJ2-5	ASSFSGEGETQY
TRBD2	15	TRBV27	TRBJ2-2	ASSFGGLAGTRGELF
TRBD2	13	TRBV7-3	TRBJ2-1	ASSLSAGEFNEQF
TRBD2	14	TRBV6-5	TRBJ2-7	ASSYEAGGVSYEQY
TRBD1	13	TRBV5-6	TRBJ2-7	ASSSGQGIAWEQY
NA	11	TRBV2	TRBJ1-5	ASEGGVGQPQH
NA	13	TRBV5-6	TRBJ2-5	ASSLGMGALETQY